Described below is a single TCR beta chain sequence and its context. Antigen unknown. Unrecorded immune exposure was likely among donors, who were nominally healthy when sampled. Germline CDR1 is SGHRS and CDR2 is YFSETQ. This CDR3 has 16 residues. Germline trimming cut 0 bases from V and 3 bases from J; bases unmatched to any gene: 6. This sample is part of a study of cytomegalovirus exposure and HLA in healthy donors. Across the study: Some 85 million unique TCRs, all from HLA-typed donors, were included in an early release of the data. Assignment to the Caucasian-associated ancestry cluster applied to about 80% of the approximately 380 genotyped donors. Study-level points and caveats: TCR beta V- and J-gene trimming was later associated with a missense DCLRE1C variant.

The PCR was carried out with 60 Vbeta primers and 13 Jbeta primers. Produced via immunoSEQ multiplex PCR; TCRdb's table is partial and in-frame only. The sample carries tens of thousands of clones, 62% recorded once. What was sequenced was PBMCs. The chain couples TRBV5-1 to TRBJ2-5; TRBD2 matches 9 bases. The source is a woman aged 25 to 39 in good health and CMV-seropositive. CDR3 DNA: TGCGCCAGCAGCTTGGGGTTAGCGGGGGATAAAGAGACCCAGTACTTC. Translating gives CASSLGLAGDKETQYF.